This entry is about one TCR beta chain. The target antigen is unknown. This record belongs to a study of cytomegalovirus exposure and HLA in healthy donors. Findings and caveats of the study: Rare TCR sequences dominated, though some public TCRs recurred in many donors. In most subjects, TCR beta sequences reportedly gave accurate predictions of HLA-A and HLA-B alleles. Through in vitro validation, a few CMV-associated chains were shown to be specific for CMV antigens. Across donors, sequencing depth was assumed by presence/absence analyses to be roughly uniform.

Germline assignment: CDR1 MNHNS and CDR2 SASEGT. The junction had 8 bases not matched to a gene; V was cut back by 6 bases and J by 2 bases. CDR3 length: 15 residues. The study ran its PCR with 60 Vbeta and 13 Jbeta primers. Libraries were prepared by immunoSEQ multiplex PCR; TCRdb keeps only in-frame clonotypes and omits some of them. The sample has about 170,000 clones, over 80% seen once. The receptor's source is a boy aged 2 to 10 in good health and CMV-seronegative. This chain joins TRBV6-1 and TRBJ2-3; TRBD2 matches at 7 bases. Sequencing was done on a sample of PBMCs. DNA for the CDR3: TGTGCCAGCAGCGCTAGCCTAGCGGACACAGATACGCAGTATTTT. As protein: CASSASLADTDTQYF.